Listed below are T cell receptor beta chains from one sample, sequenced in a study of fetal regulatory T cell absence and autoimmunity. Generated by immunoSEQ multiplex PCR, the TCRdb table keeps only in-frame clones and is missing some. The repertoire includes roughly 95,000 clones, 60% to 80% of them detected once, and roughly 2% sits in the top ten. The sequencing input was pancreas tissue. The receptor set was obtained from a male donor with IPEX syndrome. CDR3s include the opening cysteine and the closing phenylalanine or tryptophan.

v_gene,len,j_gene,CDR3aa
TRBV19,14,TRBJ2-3,CASSIATRGNTQYF
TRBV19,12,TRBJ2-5,CASSIQGETQYF
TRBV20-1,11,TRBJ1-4,CSARRREKLFF
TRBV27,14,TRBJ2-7,CASSSDGQAYEQYF
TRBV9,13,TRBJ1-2,CASSVGQNYGYTF
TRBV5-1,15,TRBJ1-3,CASSLGTGIGNTIYF
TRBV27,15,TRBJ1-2,CASSLPGQGDYGYTF
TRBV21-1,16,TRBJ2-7,CASSKERGSEGYEQYF
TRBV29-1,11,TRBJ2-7,CSVEESYEQYF
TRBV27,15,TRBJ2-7,CASSFMGQDSYEQYF
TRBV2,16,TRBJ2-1,CASSVRLAGEDNEQFF
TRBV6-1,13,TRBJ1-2,CASSETGQPGYTF
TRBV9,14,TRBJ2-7,CASSPEDRGGEQYF
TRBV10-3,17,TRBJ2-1,CAIRPTSGGAVYNEQFF
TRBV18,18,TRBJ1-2,CASSRGGQAWGSNYGYTF
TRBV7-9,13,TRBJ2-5,CASSLDPTKPQYF
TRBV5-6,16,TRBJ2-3,CASTPRLAGYTDTQYF
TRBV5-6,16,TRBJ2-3,CASSLTSSGGADTQYF
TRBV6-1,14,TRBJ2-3,CASSELAGADTQYF
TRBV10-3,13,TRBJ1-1,CAIKQGVNTEAFF
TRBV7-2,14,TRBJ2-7,CASSSHRGPYEQYF
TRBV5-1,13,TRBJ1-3,CASSRSSGNTIYF
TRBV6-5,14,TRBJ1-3,CASRSGLLGNTIYF
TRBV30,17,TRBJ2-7,CAWSSRTSGGARYEQYF
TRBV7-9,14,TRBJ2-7,CASSFRGRRDEQYF
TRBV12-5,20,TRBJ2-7,CASGLGLLWRERLSSYEQYF
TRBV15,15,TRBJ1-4,CATCLGQGANEKLFF
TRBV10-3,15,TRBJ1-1,CAISDPDEMNTEAFF
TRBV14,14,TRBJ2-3,CASSQVVSTDTQYF
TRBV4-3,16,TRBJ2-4,CASSQASGGSKNIQYF
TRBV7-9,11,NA,CASSLVGTQYF
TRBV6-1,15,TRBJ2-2,CASITSGGNTGELFF
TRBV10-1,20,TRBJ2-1,CASSESAQFIAGGPYNEQFF
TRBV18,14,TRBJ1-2,CASSPPGEGYGYTF
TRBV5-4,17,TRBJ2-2,CASSQEPGLVHTGELFF
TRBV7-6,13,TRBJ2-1,CASSFGGDGEQFF
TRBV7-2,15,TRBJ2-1,CASSFPGGSYNEQFF
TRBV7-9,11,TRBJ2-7,CASSLYYEQYF
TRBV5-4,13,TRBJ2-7,CASKLAGVEEQYF
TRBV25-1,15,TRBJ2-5,CASTPQRGPQETQYF
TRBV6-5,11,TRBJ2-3,CASSEYGGVYF
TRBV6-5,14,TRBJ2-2,CASRPIGGPGELFF
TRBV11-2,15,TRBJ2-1,CASSLGQYSYNEQFF
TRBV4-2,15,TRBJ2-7,CASSQTPGRGYEQYF
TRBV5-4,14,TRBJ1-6,CASSLPGGESPLHF
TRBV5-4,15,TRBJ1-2,CASSLTMTGADGYTF
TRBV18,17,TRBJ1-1,CASSLYKVQGLNTEAFF
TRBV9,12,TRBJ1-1,CASSVGGGKAFF
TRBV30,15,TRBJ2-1,CAWNKGGTRASEQFF
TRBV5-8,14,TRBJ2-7,CASSLRQNSYEQYF
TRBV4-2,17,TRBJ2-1,CASSRTGTRPLLSEQFF